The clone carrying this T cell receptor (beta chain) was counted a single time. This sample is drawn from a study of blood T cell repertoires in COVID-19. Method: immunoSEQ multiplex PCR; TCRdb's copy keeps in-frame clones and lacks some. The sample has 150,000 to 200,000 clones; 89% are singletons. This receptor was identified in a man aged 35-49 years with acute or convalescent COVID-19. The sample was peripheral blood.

CDR3 nucleotides: TGCGCCAGCAGCTACACAGGGTCCGGAAACACCATATATTTT. It specifies CASSYTGSGNTIYF. The rearrangement links TRBV5-1 to TRBJ1-3; a weak D match, TRBD1 (6 bases). The length of the CDR3 is 14 residues. Trimming pared 3 bases from V and 4 bases from J, leaving 11 bases between. Germline assignment: CDR1 SGHRS and CDR2 YFSETQ.